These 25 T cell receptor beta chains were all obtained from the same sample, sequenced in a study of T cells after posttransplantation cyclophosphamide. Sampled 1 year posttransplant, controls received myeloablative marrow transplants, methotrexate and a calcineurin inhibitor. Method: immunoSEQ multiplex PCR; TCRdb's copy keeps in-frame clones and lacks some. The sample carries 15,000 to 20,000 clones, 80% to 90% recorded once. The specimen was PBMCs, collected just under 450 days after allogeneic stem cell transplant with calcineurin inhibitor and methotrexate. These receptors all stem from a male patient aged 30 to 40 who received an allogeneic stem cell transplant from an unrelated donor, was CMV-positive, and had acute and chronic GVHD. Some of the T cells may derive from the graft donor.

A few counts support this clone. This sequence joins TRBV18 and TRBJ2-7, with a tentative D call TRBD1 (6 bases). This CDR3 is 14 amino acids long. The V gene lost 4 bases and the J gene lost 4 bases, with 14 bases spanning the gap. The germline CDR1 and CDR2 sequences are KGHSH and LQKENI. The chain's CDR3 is CASSLGADGYEQYF. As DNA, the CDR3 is TGTGCCAGCTCACTGGGGGCCGATGGGTACGAGCAGTACTTC.

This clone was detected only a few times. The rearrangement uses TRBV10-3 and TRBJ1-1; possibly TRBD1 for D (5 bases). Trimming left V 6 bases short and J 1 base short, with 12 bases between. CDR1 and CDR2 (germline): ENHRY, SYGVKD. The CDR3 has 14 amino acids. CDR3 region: CAISVVDRNTEAFF. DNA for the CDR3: TGTGCCATCAGCGTGGTCGACAGGAACACTGAAGCTTTCTTT.

The CDR3 sequence is CASSLAPSGQNNEQFF. In nucleotides, the CDR3 is TGTGCCAGCAGCTTGGCGCCTAGCGGGCAGAACAATGAGCAGTTCTTC. The rearrangement links TRBV5-8 to TRBJ2-1; 8 bases align to TRBD2. V gave up 0 bases and J gave up 5 bases; unmatched junction bases: 7. Germline lookup yields CDR1 SGHTS and CDR2 YDEGEE. This CDR3 region has 16 residues.

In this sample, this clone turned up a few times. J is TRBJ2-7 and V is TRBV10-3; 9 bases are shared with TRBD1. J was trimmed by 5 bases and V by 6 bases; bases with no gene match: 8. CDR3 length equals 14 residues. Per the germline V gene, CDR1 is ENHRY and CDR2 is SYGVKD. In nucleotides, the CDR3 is TGTGCCATCAGACCGGGACAGGGTCATCACGAGCAGTACTTC. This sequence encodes CAIRPGQGHHEQYF.

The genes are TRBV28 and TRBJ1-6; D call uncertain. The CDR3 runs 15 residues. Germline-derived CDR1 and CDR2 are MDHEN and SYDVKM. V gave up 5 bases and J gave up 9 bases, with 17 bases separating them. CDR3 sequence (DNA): TGTGCCAGCAGTCCCCCCTTTTCCCCCCTTTCACCCCTCCACTTT. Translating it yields CASSPPFSPLSPLHF.

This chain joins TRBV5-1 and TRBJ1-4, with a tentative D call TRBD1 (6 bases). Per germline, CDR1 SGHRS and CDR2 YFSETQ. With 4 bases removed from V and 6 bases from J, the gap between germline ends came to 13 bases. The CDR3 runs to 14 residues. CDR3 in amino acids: CASSTGTLYEKLFF. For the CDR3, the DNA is TGCGCCAGCAGCACCGGGACATTATATGAAAAACTGTTTTTT.

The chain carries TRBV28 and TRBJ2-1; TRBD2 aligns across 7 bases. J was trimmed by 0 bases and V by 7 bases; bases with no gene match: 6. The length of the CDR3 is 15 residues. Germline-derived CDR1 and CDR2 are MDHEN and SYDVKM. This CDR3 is CASTQAGISYNEQFF. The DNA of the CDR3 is TGTGCCAGCACCCAAGCGGGAATCTCCTACAATGAGCAGTTCTTC.

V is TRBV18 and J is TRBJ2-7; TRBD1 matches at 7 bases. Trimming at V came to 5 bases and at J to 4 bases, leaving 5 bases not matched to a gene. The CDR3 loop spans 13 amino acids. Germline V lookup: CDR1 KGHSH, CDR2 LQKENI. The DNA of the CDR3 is TGTGCCAGCTCAAGCGAGGGGGCTTACGAGCAGTACTTC. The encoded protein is CASSSEGAYEQYF.

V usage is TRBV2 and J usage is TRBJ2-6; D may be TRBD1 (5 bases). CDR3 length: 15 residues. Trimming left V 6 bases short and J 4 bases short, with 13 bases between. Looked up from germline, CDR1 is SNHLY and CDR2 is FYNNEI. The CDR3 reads CASRMEGAGANVLTF. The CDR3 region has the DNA TGTGCCAGCAGGATGGAAGGGGCCGGGGCCAACGTCCTGACTTTC.

The CDR3 coding sequence is TGCGCCAGCAGCCATGGACAGCTGAACACTGAAGCTTTCTTT. It translates to CASSHGQLNTEAFF. V gene TRBV4-1 combines with J gene TRBJ1-1; TRBD1 is a possible D gene (6 bases). Between the trimmed V and J ends, which lost 3 bases and 0 bases, there was a span of 8 bases. CDR3 length: 14 residues. CDR1 is MGHRA, CDR2 YSYEKL, per germline.

The CDR3 DNA sequence: TGTGCCACTCTATACGGGGAAACTGAAGCTTTCTTT. Its translation: CATLYGETEAFF. This chain connects TRBV28 to TRBJ1-1, with D unclear. The CDR3 is made up of 12 amino acids. Trimming took off 10 bases at V and 5 bases at J, with 14 bases between the two ends. Germline V gives CDR1 MDHEN, CDR2 SYDVKM. The full variable domain, rest sourced from reference TRBV28 and TRBJ1-1, is DVKVTQSSRYLVKRTGEKVFLECVQDMDHENMFWYRQDPGLGLRLIYFSYDVKMKEKGDIPEGYSVSREKKERFSLILESASTNQTSMYLCATLYGETEAFFGQGTRLTVV.

CDR3 amino acids: CASSDRDNVPQPQHF. The CDR3 bases are TGTGCCAGCAGTGACAGGGACAACGTTCCTCAGCCCCAGCATTTT. This chain joins TRBV6-1 and TRBJ1-5; D is perhaps TRBD1 (6 bases). Per the germline V gene, CDR1 is MNHNS and CDR2 is SASEGT. V shed 3 bases and J shed 6 bases, with 15 bases lying between them. The CDR3 sequence is 15 residues long.

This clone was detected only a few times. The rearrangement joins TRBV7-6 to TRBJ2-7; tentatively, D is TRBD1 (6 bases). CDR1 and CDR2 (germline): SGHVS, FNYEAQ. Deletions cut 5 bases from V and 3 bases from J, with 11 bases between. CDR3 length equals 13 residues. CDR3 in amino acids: CASSRDTYYEQYF. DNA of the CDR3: TGTGCCAGCAGCCGGGACACCTACTACGAGCAGTACTTC.

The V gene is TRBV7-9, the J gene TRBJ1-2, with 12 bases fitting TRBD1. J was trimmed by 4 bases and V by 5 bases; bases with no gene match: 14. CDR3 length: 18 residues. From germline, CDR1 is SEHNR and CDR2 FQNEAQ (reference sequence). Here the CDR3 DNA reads TGTGCCAGCAGCCCGCCGCTTATGGGGGGACAGGGGGCCTATGGCTACACCTTC. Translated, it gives CASSPPLMGGQGAYGYTF.

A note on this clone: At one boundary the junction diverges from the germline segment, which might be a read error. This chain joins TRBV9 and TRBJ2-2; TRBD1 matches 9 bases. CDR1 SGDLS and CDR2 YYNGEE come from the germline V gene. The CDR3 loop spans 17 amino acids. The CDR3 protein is CASSVATGTGNPGELFF. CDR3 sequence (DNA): TGTGCCAGCAGCGTAGCTACAGGGACAGGGAACCCCGGGGAGCTGTTTTTT.

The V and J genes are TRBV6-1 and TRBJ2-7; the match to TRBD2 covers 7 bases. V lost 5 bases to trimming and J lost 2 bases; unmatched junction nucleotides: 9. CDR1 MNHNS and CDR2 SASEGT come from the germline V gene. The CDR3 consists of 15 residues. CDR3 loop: CASSRFGRETYEQYF. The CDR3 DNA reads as TGTGCCAGCAGTCGCTTCGGGCGGGAGACCTACGAGCAGTACTTC.

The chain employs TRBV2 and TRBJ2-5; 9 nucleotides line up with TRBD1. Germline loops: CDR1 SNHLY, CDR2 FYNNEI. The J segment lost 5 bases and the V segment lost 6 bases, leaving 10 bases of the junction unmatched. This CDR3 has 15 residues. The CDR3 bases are TGTGCCAGCAGCGAACAGGGGGCGCATGCGGAGACCCAGTACTTC. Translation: CASSEQGAHAETQYF.

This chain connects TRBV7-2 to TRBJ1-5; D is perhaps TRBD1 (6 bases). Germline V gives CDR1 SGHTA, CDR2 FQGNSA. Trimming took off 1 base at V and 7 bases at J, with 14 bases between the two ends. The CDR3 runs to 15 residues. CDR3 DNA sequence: TGTGCCAGCAGCTTAGGTGGAGGGGGAGGGCAGCCCCAGCATTTT. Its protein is CASSLGGGGGQPQHF.

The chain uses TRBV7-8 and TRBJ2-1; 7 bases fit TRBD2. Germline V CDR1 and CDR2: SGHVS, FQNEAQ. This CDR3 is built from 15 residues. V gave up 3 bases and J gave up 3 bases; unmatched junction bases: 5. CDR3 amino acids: CASSFESGNYNEQFF. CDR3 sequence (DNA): TGTGCCAGCAGCTTCGAAAGCGGGAACTACAATGAGCAGTTCTTC.

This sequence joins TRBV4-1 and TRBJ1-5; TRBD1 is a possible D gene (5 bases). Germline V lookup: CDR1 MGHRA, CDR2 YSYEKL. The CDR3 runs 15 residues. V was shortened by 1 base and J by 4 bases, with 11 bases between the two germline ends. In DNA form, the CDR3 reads TGCGCCAGCAGCCAAGGGCCAGGGCGTAATCAGCCCCAGCATTTT. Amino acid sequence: CASSQGPGRNQPQHF.

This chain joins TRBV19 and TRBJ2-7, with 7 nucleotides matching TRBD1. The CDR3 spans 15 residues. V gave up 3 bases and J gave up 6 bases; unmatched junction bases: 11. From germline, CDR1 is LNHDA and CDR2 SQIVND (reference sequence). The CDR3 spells CASSMDRSHVGEQYF. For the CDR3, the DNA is TGTGCCAGTAGTATGGACAGGTCCCACGTAGGCGAGCAGTACTTC.

As DNA, the CDR3 is TGTGCCAGCAGTTTACCAGAAGAGAACACTGAAGCTTTCTTT. It specifies CASSLPEENTEAFF. The genes are TRBV6-5 and TRBJ1-1, with no clear D. Between the trimmed V and J ends, which lost 4 bases and 1 base, there was a span of 10 bases. The CDR3 is 14 residues long. Germline-derived CDR1 and CDR2 are MNHEY and SVGAGI.

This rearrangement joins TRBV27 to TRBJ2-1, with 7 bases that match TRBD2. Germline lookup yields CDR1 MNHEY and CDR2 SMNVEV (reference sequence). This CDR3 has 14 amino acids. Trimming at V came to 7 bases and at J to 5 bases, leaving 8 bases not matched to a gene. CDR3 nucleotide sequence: TGTGCCAGCACCATAGCGGGCCGTCACAATGAGCAGTTCTTC. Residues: CASTIAGRHNEQFF.

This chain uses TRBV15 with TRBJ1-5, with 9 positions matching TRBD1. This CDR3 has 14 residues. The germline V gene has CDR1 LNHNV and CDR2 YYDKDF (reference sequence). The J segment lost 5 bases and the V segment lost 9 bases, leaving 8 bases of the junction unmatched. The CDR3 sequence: CATTDRGAYQPQHF. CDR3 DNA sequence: TGTGCCACTACGGACAGGGGCGCATATCAGCCCCAGCATTTT.

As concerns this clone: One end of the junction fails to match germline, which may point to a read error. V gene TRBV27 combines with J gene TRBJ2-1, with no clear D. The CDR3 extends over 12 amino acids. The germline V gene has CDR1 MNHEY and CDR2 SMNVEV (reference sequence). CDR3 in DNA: TGTGCCACCAGTTCGGCCGGGAATGAGCAGTTCTTC. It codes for CATSSAGNEQFF.